This T cell receptor (beta chain) is drawn from a study of shared clonotypes between healthy human individuals. Overall study: Each donor's CD8 memory used one plate, CD8 naive two, each CD4 subset three. Study-wide points: Sequencing depth was expected to affect clonotype sharing among donors.

Some 28,000 T cell genomes (around 0.2 ug DNA) went into each sorted-subset replicate. Sequencing used immunoSEQ multiplex PCR; TCRdb keeps in-frame clones, though not all of them. Of a few hundred thousand clones in the sample, about 96% were seen once. CD45RA+ naive and CD45RA-negative memory subsets were separated from CD4+ cells. In the case of this clone: Antigen specificity is unknown.

The CDR3 length is 15 residues. Germline CDR1 reads SGHVS; CDR2 reads FNYEAQ. V gave up 5 bases and J gave up 4 bases, with 17 bases separating them. This TCR was recovered from a woman aged 30 to 39 in good health. The chain joins TRBV7-6 to TRBJ2-5; TRBD2 might be the D (6 bases). The sequenced material came from naive CD4+ T cells sorted from blood. Sample subset: CD45RA+ positively selected. CDR3 region: CASSPLGGLSETQYF. In nucleotides, the CDR3 is TGTGCCAGCAGCCCCCTGGGGGGACTCTCAGAGACCCAGTACTTC.